Each of the 3 T cell receptor beta chains below was sequenced from the same sample in a study of T cells in Graves' hyperthyroidism and ophthalmopathy. TCR beta CDR3 sequences were amplified from RNA transcripts. HTBI primers were the set used in a first-round RT-PCR of the TCR CDR3. TCRdb fed the multiplex PCR reads into MiXCR, producing one record per CDR3 protein. This table holds fewer than 500,000 distinct CDR3 sequences, roughly 15% found once. Source material: blood. Source of these receptors: a man between 18 and 35 years old with Graves' ophthalmopathy.

This clonotype was detected a few times. This rearrangement joins TRBV14 to TRBJ1-1; TRBD1 matches at 8 bases. This CDR3 spans 16 amino acids. CDR1 SGHDN and CDR2 FVKESK come from the germline V gene. After removal of 3 bases from V and 7 bases from J, the junction contained 13 bases not matched to a gene. The CDR3 nucleotides are TGTGCCAGCAGCCAGAGCCTCGGACAGGGAGGCGGTGAAGCTTTCTTT. It codes for CASSQSLGQGGGEAFF.

The chain carries TRBV19 and TRBJ1-5, with D possibly TRBD1 on 6 matching bases. This CDR3 has 13 residues. V was trimmed by 6 bases and J by 3 bases, leaving 9 bases between them. Germline V gene data show CDR1 as LNHDA and CDR2 as SQIVND (reference sequence). Here the CDR3 DNA reads TGTGCCAGTAGAGGGGGGAACAATCAGCCCCAGCATTTT. Amino acids: CASRGGNNQPQHF.

With respect to this clonotype: Mismatch with germline at one junction end may stem from a read error. This rearrangement joins TRBV29-1 to TRBJ2-7; perhaps TRBD1 as D (6 bases). This CDR3 is built from 15 residues. Germline V gene data show CDR1 as SQVTM and CDR2 as ANQGSEA. The CDR3 DNA reads as TGCAGCGCTGAAGATACGGACAGCGATATCTACGAGCAGTACTTC. Translation: CSAEDTDSDIYEQYF.